This T cell receptor beta chain is drawn from a study of cytomegalovirus exposure and HLA in healthy donors. Study results and caveats: Diagnosis of cytomegalovirus status made by the classifier reportedly showed high specificity and sensitivity. According to the study, roughly 160 TCR beta chains were cytomegalovirus-associated. Rarity characterized most TCR sequences, yet some public TCRs appeared in many donors.

Some clones are missing from TCRdb's copy, which holds only in-frame ones; the method was immunoSEQ multiplex PCR. This sample has about 160,000 clones, with under 95% found just once. Of note for this clone: The antigen is not known.

Germline V lookup: CDR1 SGHRS, CDR2 YFSETQ. CDR3 length: 13 amino acids. Trimming shortened V by 4 bases and J by 5 bases, and 13 bases separated the two germline ends. The donors were members of the validation cohort, which comprised under 150 subjects and was separate from the first cohort of 600 to 850 subjects. The sequence derives from a young woman in good health and CMV-seropositive. The genes are TRBV5-1 and TRBJ2-7; D unresolved. Source material: PBMCs. Here the CDR3 DNA reads TGCGCCAGCAGCCCAATGGAGACTGACGAGCAGTACTTC. It encodes CASSPMETDEQYF.